This TCR beta chain is drawn from a study of control samples from healthy donors and cancer patients. This CDR3 is 14 amino acids long. Trimming stripped 6 bases from V and 2 bases from J, with 12 bases between. Germline V lookup: CDR1 KGHDR, CDR2 SFDVKD. The data were produced by immunoSEQ multiplex PCR, yet TCRdb's version contains in-frame clones alone and is incomplete. The profile shows about 180,000 clones, roughly 92% of them singletons. The sequence derives from a man aged 25-45 years in good health. The V gene is TRBV24-1, the J gene TRBJ2-5; possibly TRBD2 for D (5 bases). Sequencing was carried out using blood. The CDR3 bases are TGTGCCACCAGTCCTTCGGGAACGCAAGAGACCCAGTACTTC. It translates to CATSPSGTQETQYF.